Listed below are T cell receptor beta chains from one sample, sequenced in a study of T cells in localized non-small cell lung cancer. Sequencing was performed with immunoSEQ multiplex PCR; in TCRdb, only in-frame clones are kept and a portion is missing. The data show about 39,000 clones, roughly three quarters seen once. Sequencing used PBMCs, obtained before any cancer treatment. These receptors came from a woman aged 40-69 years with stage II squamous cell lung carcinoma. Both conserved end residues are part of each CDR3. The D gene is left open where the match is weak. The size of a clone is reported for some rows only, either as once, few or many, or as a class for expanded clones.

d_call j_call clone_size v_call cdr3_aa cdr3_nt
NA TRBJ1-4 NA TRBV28 CASSLYGGVNEKLFF TGTGCCAGCAGTTTATACGGGGGCGTTAATGAAAAACTGTTTTTT
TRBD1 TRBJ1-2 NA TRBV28 CASSLTGTVGFNYGYTF TGTGCCAGCAGTTTAACCGGGACAGTAGGTTTCAACTATGGCTACACCTTC
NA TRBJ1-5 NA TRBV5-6 CASSLGSNQPQHF TGTGCCAGCAGCTTGGGCAGCAATCAGCCCCAGCATTTT
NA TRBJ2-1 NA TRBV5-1 CASSPYGNEQFF TGCGCCAGCAGCCCTTACGGCAATGAGCAGTTCTTC
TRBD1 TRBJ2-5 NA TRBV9 CASSIAQGARETQYF TGTGCCAGCAGCATAGCCCAGGGGGCGAGGGAGACCCAGTACTTC
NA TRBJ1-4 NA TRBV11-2 CASSLELQGGGTTNEKLFF TGTGCCAGCAGCTTAGAACTGCAGGGAGGAGGGACAACTAATGAAAAACTGTTTTTT
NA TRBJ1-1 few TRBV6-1 CASSEGDNWNTEAFF TGTGCCAGCAGTGAAGGGGACAATTGGAACACTGAAGCTTTCTTT
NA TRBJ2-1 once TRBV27 CASSPVPIRNEQFF TGTGCCAGCAGTCCGGTCCCCATCCGCAATGAGCAGTTCTTC
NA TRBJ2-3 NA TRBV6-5 CASSYHTQGARDTQYF TGTGCCAGCAGTTACCACACACAGGGAGCGAGAGATACGCAGTATTTT
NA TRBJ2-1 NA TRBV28 CASTGGNEQFF TGTGCCAGCACCGGAGGTAATGAGCAGTTCTTC
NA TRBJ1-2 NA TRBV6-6 CASSPLVGPNNYGYTF TGTGCCAGCAGCCCTCTGGTGGGGCCAAATAACTATGGCTACACCTTC
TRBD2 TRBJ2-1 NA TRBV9 CASSVELAGSEQFF TGTGCCAGCAGCGTAGAACTAGCGGGCAGTGAGCAGTTCTTC
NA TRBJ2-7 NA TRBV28 CASSLIGEQYF TGTGCCAGCAGTTTAATCGGCGAGCAGTACTTC
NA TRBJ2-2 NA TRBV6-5 CASSYSRSNTGELFF TGTGCCAGCAGTTATTCCAGATCGAACACCGGGGAGCTGTTTTTT
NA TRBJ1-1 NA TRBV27 CASSWGGNTEAFF TGTGCCAGCAGTTGGGGGGGGAACACTGAAGCTTTCTTT
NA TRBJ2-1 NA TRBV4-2 CASSQDPDSAYNEQFF TGTGCCAGCAGCCAAGATCCCGACTCGGCCTACAATGAGCAGTTCTTC
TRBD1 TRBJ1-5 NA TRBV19 CASSIVRDSYSNQPQHF TGTGCCAGTAGTATAGTCCGGGACAGCTATAGCAATCAGCCCCAGCATTTT
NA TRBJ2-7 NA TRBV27 CASSFLPGTGFYEQYF TGTGCCAGCAGTTTCCTTCCCGGGACGGGTTTCTACGAGCAGTACTTC
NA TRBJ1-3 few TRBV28 CASSATEGTRGSRENTIYF TGTGCCAGCAGTGCAACAGAAGGGACACGAGGATCTAGGGAGAACACCATATATTTT
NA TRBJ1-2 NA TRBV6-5 CASTAGDYGYTF TGTGCCAGCACGGCAGGGGATTATGGCTACACCTTC
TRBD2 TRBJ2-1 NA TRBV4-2 CASSYGGGDNEQFF TGTGCCAGCAGTTATGGCGGGGGGGACAATGAGCAGTTCTTC
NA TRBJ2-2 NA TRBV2 CASCWDTGELFF TGTGCCAGCTGTTGGGATACCGGGGAGCTGTTTTTT
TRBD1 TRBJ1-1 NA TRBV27 CASSFSGTENTEAFF TGTGCCAGCAGTTTCTCCGGGACAGAGAACACTGAAGCTTTCTTT
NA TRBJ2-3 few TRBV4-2 CASSQEVGTDTQYF TGTGCCAGCAGCCAAGAGGTTGGGACAGATACGCAGTATTTT
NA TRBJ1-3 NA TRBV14 CASSRHSGGNTIYF TGTGCCAGCAGCCGACACTCGGGGGGAAACACCATATATTTT
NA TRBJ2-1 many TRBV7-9 CASSRLDNEQFF TGTGCCAGCAGTAGGCTGGACAATGAGCAGTTCTTC
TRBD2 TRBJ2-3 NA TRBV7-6 CASSALAGGDITDTQYF TGTGCCAGCAGCGCCCTAGCGGGGGGGGACATCACAGATACGCAGTATTTT
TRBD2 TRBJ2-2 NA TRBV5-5 CASSPGLAELPGELFF TGTGCCAGCAGCCCGGGACTAGCAGAGCTGCCCGGGGAGCTGTTTTTT
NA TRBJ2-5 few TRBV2 CASRVTAGAEETQYF TGTGCCAGCCGTGTGACAGCCGGGGCGGAAGAGACCCAGTACTTC
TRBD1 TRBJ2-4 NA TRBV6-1 CASSGTGGNIQYF TGTGCCAGCAGTGGGACAGGGGGCAACATTCAGTACTTC
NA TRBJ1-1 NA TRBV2 CASSPDGNTKAFF TGTGCCAGCAGTCCGGACGGGAACACTAAAGCTTTCTTT
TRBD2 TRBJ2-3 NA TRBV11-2 CASSLLASGNTDTQYF TGTGCCAGCAGCCTACTAGCGAGCGGGAACACAGATACGCAGTATTTT
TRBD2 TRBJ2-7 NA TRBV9 CASSASGSSFEQYF TGTGCCAGCAGCGCTAGCGGGAGTTCTTTCGAGCAGTACTTC
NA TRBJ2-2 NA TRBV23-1 CASGRQANTGELFF TGCGCCAGCGGTCGGCAGGCCAACACCGGGGAGCTGTTTTTT
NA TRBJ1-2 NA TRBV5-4 CASSLAVQEGYTF TGTGCCAGCAGCTTGGCGGTACAGGAAGGCTACACCTTC
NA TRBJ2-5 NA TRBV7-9 CASSPEAKTQYF TGTGCCAGCAGCCCGGAAGCGAAAACCCAGTACTTC
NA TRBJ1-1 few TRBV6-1 CARANTEAFF TGTGCCAGGGCCAACACTGAAGCTTTCTTT
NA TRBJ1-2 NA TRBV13 CASSRGTSINYGYTF TGTGCCAGCAGCCGGGGAACCAGTATCAACTATGGCTACACCTTC
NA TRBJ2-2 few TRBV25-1 CASSDGGQRFNGGELFF TGTGCCAGCAGTGACGGGGGGCAGAGATTTAACGGCGGGGAGCTGTTTTTT
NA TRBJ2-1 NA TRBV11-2 CASSLESGGYNEQFF TGTGCCAGCAGCTTAGAGTCAGGGGGGTACAATGAGCAGTTCTTC
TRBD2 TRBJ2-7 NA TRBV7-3 CASSAQTGLAGEQYF TGTGCCAGCAGCGCCCAGACGGGACTAGCGGGAGAGCAGTACTTC
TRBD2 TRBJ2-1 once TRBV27 CASGELAGDEQFF TGTGCCTCCGGGGAACTAGCGGGCGATGAGCAGTTCTTC
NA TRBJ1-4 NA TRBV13 CASSPGRLINEKLFF TGTGCCAGCAGCCCCGGTCGACTTATTAATGAAAAACTGTTTTTT